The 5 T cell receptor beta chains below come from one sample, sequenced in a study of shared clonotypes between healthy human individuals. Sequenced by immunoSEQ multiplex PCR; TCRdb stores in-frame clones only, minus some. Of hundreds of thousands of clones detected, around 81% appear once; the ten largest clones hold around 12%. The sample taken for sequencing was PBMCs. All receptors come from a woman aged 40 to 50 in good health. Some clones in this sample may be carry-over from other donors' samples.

The CDR3 sequence is CASSLGGLSSAFF. The CDR3, as DNA: TGTGCCAGCAGCTTGGGGGGGTTAAGTTCGGCTTTCTTT. The chain joins TRBV7-3 to TRBJ1-1; D may be TRBD1 (5 bases). V was shortened by 3 bases and J by 11 bases, with 16 bases between the two germline ends. The CDR3 sequence is 13 residues long. Germline V gives CDR1 SGHTA, CDR2 FQGTGA.

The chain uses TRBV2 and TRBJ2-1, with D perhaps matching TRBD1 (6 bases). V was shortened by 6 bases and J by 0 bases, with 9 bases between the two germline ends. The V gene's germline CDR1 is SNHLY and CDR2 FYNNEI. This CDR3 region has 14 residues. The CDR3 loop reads CASRGQSSYNEQFF. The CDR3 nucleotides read TGTGCCAGCAGGGGACAAAGCTCCTACAATGAGCAGTTCTTC.

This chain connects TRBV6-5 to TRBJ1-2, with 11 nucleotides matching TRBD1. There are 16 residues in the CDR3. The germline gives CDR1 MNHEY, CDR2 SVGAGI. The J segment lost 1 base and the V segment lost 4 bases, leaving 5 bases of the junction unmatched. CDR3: CASSSGQGGNNYGYTF. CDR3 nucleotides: TGTGCCAGCAGTTCGGGACAGGGGGGAAATAACTATGGCTACACCTTC.

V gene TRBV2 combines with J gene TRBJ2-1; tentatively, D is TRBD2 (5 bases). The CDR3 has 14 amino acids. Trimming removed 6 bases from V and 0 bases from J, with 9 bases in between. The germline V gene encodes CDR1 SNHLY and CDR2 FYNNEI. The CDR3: CASRSGSSYNEQFF. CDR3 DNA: TGTGCCAGCAGATCGGGAAGCTCCTACAATGAGCAGTTCTTC.

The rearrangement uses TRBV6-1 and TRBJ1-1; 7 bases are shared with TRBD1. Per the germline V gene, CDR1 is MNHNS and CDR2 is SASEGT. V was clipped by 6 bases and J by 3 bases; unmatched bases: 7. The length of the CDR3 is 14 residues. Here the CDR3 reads CASRKDRDDTEAFF. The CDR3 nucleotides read TGTGCCAGCAGGAAAGACAGGGACGACACTGAAGCTTTCTTT.